The sequence of this TCR beta chain was determined in a study of T cell changes during pregnancy in multiple sclerosis. Sequencing was performed with immunoSEQ multiplex PCR; in TCRdb, only in-frame clones are kept and a portion is missing. The table lists about 18,000 clones, 70% to 90% of them singletons. The CDR3 sequence is 16 residues long. V was trimmed by 0 bases and J by 5 bases, leaving 13 bases between them. In germline, CDR1 is LGHNT, CDR2 FRNRAP. The receptor comes from a female donor in good health, enrolled as a control in a pregnancy study. The chain has TRBV12-5 and TRBJ2-2; D possibly corresponds to TRBD1 (5 bases). The sequencing used CD8+ T cells from peripheral blood mononuclear cells, collected in the third trimester of pregnancy. DNA of the CDR3: TGTGCTAGTGGTTTGGTTTCAGGGTCGTCAACCGGGGAGCTGTTTTTT. Amino acid sequence: CASGLVSGSSTGELFF.